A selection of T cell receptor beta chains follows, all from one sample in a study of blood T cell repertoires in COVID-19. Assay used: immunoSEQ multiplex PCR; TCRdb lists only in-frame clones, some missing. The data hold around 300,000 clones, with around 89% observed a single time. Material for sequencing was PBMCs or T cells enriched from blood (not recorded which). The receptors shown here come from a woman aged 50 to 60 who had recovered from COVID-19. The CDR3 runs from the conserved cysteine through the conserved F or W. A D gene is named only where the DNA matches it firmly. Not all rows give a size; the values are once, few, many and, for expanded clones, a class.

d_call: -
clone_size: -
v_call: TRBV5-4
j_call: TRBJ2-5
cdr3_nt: TGTGCCAGCAGCTTGGAGAGTCGGCGACAGACCCAAGAGACCCAGTACTTC
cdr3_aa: CASSLESRRQTQETQYF

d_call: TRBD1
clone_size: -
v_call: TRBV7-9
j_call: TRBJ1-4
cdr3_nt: TGTGCCAGCAGCTTCGGACAGGGTCTAAATGAAAAACTGTTTTTT
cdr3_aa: CASSFGQGLNEKLFF

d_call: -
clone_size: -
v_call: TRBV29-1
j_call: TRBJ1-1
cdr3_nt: TGCAGCGTTTGGTCACCAAACGCCGGAGCTTTCTTT
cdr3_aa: CSVWSPNAGAFF

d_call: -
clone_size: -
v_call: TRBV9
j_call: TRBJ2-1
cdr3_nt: TGTGCCAGCAGCGTAGTCGTAGCCACCGAGCAGTTCTTC
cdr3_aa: CASSVVVATEQFF

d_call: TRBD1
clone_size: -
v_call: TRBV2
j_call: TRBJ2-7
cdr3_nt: TGTGCCAGCAGGTCACAGGGGGCTGGCGAGCAGTACTTC
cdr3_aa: CASRSQGAGEQYF

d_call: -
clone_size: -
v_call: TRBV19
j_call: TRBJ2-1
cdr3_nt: TGTGCCAGTAGTATCCCATCCAGGAATGAGCAGTTCTTC
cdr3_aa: CASSIPSRNEQFF

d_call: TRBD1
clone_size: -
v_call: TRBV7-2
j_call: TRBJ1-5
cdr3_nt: TGTGCCAGCACCGGTGGGACAGGGAACAATCAGCCCCAGCATTTT
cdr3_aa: CASTGGTGNNQPQHF

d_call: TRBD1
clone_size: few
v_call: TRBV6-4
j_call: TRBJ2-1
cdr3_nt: TGTGCCAGCAGTGAGGGACAGGGGGCGCCCAATGAGCAGTTCTTC
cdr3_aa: CASSEGQGAPNEQFF

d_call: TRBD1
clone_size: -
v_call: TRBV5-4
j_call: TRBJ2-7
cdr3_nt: TGTGCCAGCAGCTTGGGGACAGGGCTTAAGGCCTACGAGCAGTACTTC
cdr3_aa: CASSLGTGLKAYEQYF

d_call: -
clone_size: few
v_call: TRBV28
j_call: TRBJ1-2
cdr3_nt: TGTGCCAGCAGTTTAGTAGGACTTAGGTATGGCTACACCTTC
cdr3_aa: CASSLVGLRYGYTF

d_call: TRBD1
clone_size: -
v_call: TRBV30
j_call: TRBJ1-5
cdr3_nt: TGTGCCTGGGGGGGACAGTTAAATCAGCCCCAGCATTTT
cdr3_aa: CAWGGQLNQPQHF

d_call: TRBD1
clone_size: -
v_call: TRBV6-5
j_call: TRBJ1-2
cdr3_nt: TGTGCCAGCAGTTACTCGGGACAGGCGACACGGGGCTACACCTTC
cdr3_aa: CASSYSGQATRGYTF

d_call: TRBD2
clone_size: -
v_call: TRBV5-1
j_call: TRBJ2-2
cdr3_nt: TGCGCCAGCACTCTGACTAGCGGGCCCACCGGGGAGCTGTTTTTT
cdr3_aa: CASTLTSGPTGELFF

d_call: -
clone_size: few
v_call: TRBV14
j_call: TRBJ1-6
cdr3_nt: TGTGCCAGCCAAACAGGGATTGGTTCACCCCTCCACTTT
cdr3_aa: CASQTGIGSPLHF

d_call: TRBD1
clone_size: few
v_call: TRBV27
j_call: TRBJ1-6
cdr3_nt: TGTGCCAGCAGTCCAAGGGACAGGGGGCTTTCACCCCTCCACTTT
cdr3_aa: CASSPRDRGLSPLHF

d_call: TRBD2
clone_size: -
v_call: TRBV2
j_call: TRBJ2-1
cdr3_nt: TGTGCCAGCAGACTACTAGCGGGGGGATTAAATGAGCAGTTCTTC
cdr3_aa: CASRLLAGGLNEQFF

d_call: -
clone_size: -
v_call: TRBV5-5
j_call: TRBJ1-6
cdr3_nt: TGTGCCAGCAGCTCGACTTGGAATTCACCCCTCCACTTT
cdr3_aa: CASSSTWNSPLHF

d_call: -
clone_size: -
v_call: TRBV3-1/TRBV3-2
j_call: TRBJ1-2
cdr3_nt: TGTGCCAGCAGCCAAACGGACAGCCCTATCTATGGCTACACCTTC
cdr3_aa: CASSQTDSPIYGYTF

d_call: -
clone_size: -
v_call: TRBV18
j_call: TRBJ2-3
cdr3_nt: TGTGCCAGCTTTTCCCTAGGCTTGCGCACAGATACGCAGTATTTT
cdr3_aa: CASFSLGLRTDTQYF

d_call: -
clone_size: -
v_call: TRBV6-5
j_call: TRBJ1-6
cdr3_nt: TGTGCCAGCAGTAAGGGGCCATATAATTCACCCCTCCACTTT
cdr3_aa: CASSKGPYNSPLHF

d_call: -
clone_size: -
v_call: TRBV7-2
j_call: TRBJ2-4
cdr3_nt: TGTGCCAGCAGCCCGGAGGCGGCGGCCCGAAACATTCAGTACTTC
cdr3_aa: CASSPEAAARNIQYF

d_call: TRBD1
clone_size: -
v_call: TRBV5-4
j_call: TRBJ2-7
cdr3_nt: TGTGCCAGCAGTTGGACAGGGAGCGACGAGCAGTACTTC
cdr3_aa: CASSWTGSDEQYF

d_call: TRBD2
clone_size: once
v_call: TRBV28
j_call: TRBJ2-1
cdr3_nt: TGTGCCAGCAGTTTATCAGCGGGAGTAAGAAATGAGCAGTTCTTC
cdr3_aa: CASSLSAGVRNEQFF

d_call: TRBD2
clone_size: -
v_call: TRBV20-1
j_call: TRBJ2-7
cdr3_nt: TGCAGTGGTAGTAGCGGGGCATACGAGCAGTACTTC
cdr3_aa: CSGSSGAYEQYF

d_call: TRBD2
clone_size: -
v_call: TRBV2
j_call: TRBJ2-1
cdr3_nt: TGTGCCAGCAGGGCCTCCGGGACTAGCAACGAGCAGTTCTTC
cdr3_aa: CASRASGTSNEQFF

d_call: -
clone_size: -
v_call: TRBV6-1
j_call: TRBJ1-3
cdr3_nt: TGTGCCAGCAGTGAGTCTGGACAAATTTTGGGAAACACCATATATTTT
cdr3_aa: CASSESGQILGNTIYF

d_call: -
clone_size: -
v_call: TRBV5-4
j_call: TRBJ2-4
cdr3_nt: TGTGCCAGCAGCTTCCCAGGGGAAAACATTCAGTACTTC
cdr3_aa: CASSFPGENIQYF

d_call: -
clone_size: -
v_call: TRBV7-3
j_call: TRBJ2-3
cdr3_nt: TGTGCCAGCAGCTTAGCAGGGAGCACAGATACGCAGTATTTT
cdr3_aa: CASSLAGSTDTQYF

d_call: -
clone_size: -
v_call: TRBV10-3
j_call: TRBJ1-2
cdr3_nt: TGTGCCATCAGTGGTAGTGACATGGCGAACTATGGCTACACCTTC
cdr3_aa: CAISGSDMANYGYTF

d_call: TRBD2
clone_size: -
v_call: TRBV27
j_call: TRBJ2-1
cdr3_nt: TGTGCCAGCAGTGCCACCGGGACTAGCGTAGCCTACAATGAGCAGTTCTTC
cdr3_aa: CASSATGTSVAYNEQFF

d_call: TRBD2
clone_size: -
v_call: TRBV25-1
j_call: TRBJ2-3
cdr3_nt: TGTGCCAGCAGTGATCCAGCGGGGCCCTTGGATACGCAGTATTTT
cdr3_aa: CASSDPAGPLDTQYF

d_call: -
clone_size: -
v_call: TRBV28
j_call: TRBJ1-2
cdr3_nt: TGTGCCAGCAGTTTATATGTGGCGGGCGACTATGGCTACACCTTC
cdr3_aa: CASSLYVAGDYGYTF

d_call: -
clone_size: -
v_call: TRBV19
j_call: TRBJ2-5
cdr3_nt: TGTGCCAGTAGCAGACAAAGAGCAGAGACCCAGTACTTC
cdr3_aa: CASSRQRAETQYF